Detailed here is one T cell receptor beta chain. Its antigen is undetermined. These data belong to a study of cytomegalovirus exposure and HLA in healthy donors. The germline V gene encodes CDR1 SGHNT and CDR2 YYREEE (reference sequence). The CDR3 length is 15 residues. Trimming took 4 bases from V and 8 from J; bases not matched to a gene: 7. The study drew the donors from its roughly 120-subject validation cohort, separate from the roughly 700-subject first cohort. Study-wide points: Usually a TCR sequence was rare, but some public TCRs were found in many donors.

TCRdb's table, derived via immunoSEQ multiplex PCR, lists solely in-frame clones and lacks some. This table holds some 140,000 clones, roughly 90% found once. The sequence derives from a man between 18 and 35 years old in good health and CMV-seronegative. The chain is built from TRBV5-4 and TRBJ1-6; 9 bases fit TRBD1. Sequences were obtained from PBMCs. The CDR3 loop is CASSRNRGRDSPLHF. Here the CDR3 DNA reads TGTGCCAGCAGCCGGAACAGGGGGCGGGATTCACCCCTCCACTTT.